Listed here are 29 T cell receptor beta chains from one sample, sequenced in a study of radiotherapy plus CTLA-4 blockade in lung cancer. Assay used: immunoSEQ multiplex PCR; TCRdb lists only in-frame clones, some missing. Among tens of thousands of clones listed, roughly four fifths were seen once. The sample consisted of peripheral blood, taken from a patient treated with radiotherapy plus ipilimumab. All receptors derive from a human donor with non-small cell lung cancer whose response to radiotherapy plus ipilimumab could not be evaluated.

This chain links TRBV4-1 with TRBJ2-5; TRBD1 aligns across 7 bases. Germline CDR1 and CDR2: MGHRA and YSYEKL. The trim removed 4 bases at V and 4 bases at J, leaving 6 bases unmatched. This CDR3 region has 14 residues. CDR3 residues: CASSRDRMGETQYF. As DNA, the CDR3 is TGCGCCAGCAGCCGGGACAGAATGGGAGAGACCCAGTACTTC.

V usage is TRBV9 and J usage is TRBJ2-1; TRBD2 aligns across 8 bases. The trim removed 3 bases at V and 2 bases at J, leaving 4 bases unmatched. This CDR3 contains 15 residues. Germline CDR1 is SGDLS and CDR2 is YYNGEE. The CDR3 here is CASSGDGRAYNEQFF. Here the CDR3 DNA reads TGTGCCAGCAGCGGGGACGGGAGGGCCTACAATGAGCAGTTCTTC.

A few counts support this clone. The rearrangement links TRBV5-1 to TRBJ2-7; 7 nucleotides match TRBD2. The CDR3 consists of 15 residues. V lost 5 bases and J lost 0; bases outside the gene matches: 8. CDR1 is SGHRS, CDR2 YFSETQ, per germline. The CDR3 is CASRAMGGSSYEQYF. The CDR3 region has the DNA TGCGCCAGCAGAGCGATGGGCGGGAGCTCCTACGAGCAGTACTTC.

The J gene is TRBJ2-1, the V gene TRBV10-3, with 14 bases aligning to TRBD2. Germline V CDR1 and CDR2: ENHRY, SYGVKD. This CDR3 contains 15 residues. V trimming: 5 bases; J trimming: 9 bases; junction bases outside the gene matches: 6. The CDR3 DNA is TGTGCCATCAGTCAGGGACTAGCGGGAGACCGTGAGCAGTTCTTC. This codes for CAISQGLAGDREQFF.

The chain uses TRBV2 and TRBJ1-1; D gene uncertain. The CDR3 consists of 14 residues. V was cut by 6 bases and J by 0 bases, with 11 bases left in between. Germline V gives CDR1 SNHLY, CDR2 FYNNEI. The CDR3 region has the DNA TGTGCCAGCAGCTTGAGGTTTATGAACACTGAAGCTTTCTTT. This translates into CASSLRFMNTEAFF.

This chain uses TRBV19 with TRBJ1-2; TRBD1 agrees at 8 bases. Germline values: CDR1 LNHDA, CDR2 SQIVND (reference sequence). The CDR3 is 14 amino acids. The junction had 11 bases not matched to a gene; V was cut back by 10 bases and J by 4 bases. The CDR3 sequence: CATEGAGGVYGYTF. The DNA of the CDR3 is TGTGCCACCGAAGGGGCAGGGGGCGTCTATGGCTACACCTTC.

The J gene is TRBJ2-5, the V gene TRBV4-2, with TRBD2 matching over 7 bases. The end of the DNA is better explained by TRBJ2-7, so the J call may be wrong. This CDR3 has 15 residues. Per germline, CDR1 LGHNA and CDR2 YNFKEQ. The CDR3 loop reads CASSDQEGGAYEQYF. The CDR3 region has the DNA TGTGCCAGCAGCGATCAGGAGGGAGGGGCCTACGAGCAGTACTTC.

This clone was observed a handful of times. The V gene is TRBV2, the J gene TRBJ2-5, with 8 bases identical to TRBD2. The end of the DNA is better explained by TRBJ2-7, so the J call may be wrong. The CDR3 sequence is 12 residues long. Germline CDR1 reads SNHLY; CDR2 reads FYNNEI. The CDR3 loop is CASSLAGYEQYF. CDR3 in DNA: TGTGCCAGCAGCCTAGCGGGCTACGAGCAGTACTTC.

CDR3 region: CASRGFFGRTSYNEQFF. In nucleotides, the CDR3 is TGTGCCAGTAGGGGATTTTTCGGGAGGACCTCCTACAATGAGCAGTTCTTC. The chain has TRBV19 and TRBJ2-1, with 7 bases matching TRBD2. Per germline, CDR1 LNHDA and CDR2 SQIVND (reference sequence). V trimming: 6 bases; J trimming: 0 bases; junction bases outside the gene matches: 11. The CDR3 sequence is 17 residues long.

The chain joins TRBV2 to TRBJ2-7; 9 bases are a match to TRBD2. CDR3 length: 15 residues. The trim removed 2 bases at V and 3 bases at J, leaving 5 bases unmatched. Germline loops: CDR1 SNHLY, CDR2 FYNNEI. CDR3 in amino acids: CASSETDSGSYEQYF. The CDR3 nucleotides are TGTGCCAGCAGTGAAACGGATAGCGGGAGCTACGAGCAGTACTTC.

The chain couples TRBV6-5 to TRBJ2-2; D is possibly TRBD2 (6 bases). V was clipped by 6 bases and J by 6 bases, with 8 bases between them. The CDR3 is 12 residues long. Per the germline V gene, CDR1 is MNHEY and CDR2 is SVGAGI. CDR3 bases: TGTGCCAGCAGGACTAGTGCCGGGGAGCTGTTTTTT. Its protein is CASRTSAGELFF.

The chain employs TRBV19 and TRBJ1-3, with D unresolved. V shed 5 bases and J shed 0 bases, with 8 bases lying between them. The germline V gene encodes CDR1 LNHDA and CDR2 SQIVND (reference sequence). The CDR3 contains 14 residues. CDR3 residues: CASSPTGSGNTIYF. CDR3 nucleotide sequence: TGTGCCAGTAGTCCCACCGGCTCTGGAAACACCATATATTTT.

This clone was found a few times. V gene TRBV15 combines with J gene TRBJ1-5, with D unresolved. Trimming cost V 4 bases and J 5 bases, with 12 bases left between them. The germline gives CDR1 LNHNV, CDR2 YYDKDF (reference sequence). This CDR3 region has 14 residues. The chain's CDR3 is CATSKPTPDQPQHF. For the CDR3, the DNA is TGTGCCACCAGCAAACCGACACCCGATCAGCCCCAGCATTTT.

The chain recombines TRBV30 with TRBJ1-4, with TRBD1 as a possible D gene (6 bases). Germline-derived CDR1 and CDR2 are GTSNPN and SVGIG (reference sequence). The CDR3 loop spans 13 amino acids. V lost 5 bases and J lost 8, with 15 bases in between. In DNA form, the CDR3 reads TGTGCCTGGTCCCGAGCCAGGGGCGAAAAACTGTTTTTT. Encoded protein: CAWSRARGEKLFF.

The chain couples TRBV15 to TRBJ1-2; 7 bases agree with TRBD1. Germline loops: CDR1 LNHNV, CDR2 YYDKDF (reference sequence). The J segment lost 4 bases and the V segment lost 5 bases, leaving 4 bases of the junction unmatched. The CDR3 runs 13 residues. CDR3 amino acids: CATSQTGFYGYTF. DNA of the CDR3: TGTGCCACCAGCCAGACAGGGTTCTATGGCTACACCTTC.

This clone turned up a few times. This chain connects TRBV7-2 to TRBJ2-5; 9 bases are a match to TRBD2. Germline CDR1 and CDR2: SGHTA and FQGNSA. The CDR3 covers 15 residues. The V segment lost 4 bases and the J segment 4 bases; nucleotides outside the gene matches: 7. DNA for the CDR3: TGTGCCAGCAGCTCTAGCGGGATGGTGAGAGAGACCCAGTACTTC. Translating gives CASSSSGMVRETQYF. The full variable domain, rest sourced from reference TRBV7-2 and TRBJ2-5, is GAGVSQSPSNKVTEKGKDVELRCDPISGHTALYWYRQSLGQGLEFLIYFQGNSAPDKSGLPSDRFSAERTGGSVSTLTIQRTQQEDSAVYLCASSSSGMVRETQYFGPGTRLLVL.

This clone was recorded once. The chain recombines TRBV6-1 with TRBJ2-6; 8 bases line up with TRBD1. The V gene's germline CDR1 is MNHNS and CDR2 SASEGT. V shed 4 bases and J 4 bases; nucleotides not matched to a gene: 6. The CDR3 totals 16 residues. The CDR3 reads CASSAQGAVGANVLTF. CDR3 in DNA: TGTGCCAGCAGTGCCCAGGGGGCGGTGGGGGCCAACGTCCTGACTTTC.

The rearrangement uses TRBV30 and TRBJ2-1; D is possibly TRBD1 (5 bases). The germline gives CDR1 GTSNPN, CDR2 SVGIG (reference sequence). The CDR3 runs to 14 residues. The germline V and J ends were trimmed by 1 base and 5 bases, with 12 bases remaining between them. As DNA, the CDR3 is TGTGCCTGGAGTGCAGGGTTCGGCAACAATGAGCAGTTCTTC. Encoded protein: CAWSAGFGNNEQFF.

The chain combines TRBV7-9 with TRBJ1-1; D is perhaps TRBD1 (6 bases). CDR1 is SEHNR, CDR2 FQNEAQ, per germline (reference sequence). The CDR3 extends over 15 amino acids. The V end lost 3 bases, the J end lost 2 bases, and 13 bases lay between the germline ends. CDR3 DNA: TGTGCCAGCAGCTTCAGGGGAAAAGGAAACACTGAAGCTTTCTTT. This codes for CASSFRGKGNTEAFF.

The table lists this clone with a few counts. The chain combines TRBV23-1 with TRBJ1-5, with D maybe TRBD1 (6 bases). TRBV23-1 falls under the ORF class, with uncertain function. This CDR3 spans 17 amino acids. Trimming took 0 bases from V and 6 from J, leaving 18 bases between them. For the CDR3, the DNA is TGCGCCAGCAGTCAATCGGGTCCGGGGGGCCCTCCTCAGCCCCAGCATTTT. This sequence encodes CASSQSGPGGPPQPQHF.

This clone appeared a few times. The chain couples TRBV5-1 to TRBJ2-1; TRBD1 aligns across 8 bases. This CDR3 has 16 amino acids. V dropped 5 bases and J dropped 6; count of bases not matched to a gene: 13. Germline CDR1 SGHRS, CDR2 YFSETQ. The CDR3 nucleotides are TGCGCCAGCAGATCTGACCTGGGACAGGTCTCCAATGAGCAGTTCTTC. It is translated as CASRSDLGQVSNEQFF.

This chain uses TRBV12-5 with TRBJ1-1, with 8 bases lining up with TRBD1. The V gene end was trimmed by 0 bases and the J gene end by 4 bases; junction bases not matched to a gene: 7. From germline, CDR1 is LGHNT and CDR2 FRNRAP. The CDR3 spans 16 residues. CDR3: CASGLVFGQGVTEAFF. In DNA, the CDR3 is TGTGCTAGTGGTTTGGTCTTTGGACAGGGTGTCACTGAAGCTTTCTTT.

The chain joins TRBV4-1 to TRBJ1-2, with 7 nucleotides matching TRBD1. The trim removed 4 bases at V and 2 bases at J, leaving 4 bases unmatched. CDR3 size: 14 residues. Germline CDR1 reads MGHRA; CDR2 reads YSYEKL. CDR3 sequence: CASSLDRWNYGYTF. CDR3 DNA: TGCGCCAGCAGCCTGGACAGGTGGAACTATGGCTACACCTTC.

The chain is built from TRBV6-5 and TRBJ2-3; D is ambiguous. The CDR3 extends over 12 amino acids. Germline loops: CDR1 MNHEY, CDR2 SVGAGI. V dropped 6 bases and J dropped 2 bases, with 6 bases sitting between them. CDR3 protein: CASRVDTDTQYF. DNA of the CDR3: TGTGCCAGCAGGGTAGACACAGATACGCAGTATTTT.

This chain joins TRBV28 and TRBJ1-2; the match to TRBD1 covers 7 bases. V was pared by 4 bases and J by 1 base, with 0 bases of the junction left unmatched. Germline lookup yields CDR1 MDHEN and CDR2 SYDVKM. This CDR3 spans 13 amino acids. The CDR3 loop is CASSWDSNYGYTF. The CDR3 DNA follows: TGTGCCAGCAGTTGGGACAGTAACTATGGCTACACCTTC.

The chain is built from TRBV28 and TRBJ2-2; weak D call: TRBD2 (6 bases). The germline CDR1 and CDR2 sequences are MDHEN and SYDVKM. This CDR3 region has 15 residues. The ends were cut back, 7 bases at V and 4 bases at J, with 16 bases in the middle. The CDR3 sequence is CASKLASLTTGELFF. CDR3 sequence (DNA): TGTGCCAGCAAACTAGCAAGCCTCACCACCGGGGAGCTGTTTTTT.

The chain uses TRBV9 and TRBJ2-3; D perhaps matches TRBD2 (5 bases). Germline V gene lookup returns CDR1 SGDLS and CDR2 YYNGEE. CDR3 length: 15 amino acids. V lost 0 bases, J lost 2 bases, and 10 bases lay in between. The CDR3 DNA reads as TGTGCCAGCAGCGTAGGGATTAGCGTCACAGATACGCAGTATTTT. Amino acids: CASSVGISVTDTQYF.

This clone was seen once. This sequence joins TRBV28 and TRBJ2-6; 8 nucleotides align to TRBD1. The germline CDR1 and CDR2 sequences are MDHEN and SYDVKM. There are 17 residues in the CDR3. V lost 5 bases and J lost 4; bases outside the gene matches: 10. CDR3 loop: CASSPQGALGGANVLTF. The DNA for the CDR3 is TGTGCCAGCAGTCCTCAGGGGGCCCTCGGGGGGGCCAACGTCCTGACTTTC.

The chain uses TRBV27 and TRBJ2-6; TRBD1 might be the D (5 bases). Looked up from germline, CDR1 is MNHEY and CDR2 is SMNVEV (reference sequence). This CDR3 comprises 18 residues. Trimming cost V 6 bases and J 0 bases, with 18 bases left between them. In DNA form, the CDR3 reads TGTGCCAGCAGCTCGACAGCCTCCCGCCTCTCTGGGGCCAACGTCCTGACTTTC. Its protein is CASSSTASRLSGANVLTF.